The rows below give T cell receptor beta chains drawn from one sample of a study of T cells in Graves' hyperthyroidism and ophthalmopathy. Each CDR3 protein is one row after TCRdb ran MiXCR on the multiplex PCR reads. This table holds hundreds of thousands of distinct CDR3 sequences, roughly 14% found once. Source material: blood. The receptors were sampled from a woman in her thirties or forties with Graves' ophthalmopathy. CDR3s include the opening cysteine and the closing phenylalanine or tryptophan. Fields, in order: J gene, D gene, clone size, V gene, CDR3 protein, CDR3 DNA. The D gene is left open where the match is weak. Only some rows state a clone size, as once, few, many or a class for expanded clones.

J: TRBJ2-7; D: TRBD1; size: many; V: TRBV6-1; CDR3: CASSGRDRGYEQYF; DNA: TGTGCCAGCAGTGGACGGGACAGGGGCTACGAGCAGTACTTC
J: TRBJ2-3; D: TRBD2; size: many; V: TRBV12-3/TRBV12-4; CDR3: CASSPRGGVGTDTQYF; DNA: TGTGCCAGCAGTCCTCGGGGAGGGGTTGGCACAGATACGCAGTATTTT
J: TRBJ1-6; D: TRBD1; size: .; V: TRBV12-3/TRBV12-4; CDR3: CASRRTGTGNSPLHF; DNA: TGTGCCAGCAGACGTACCGGGACAGGGAATTCACCCCTCCACTTT
J: TRBJ2-7; D: TRBD1; size: many; V: TRBV28; CDR3: CASTFPGQLSSEQYF; DNA: TGTGCCAGCACCTTCCCGGGACAGCTTTCTTCCGAGCAGTACTTC
J: TRBJ2-7; D: .; size: many; V: TRBV20-1; CDR3: CSARGIGEQYF; DNA: TGCAGTGCTCGGGGCATTGGGGAGCAGTACTTC
J: TRBJ2-5; D: TRBD2; size: many; V: TRBV6-1; CDR3: CASRTSGRAQETQYF; DNA: TGTGCCAGCCGGACTAGCGGGAGGGCACAGGAGACCCAGTACTTC
J: TRBJ2-4; D: .; size: many; V: TRBV6-2/TRBV6-3; CDR3: CASSHTGKAKNIQYF; DNA: TGTGCCAGCAGTCACACAGGGAAAGCCAAAAACATTCAGTACTTC
J: TRBJ2-5; D: .; size: many; V: TRBV2; CDR3: CASSEGRAYQETQYF; DNA: TGTGCCAGCAGTGAAGGCAGGGCGTACCAAGAGACCCAGTACTTC
J: TRBJ2-2; D: .; size: few; V: TRBV28; CDR3: CASSSWGTYTGELFF; DNA: TGTGCCAGCAGTTCCTGGGGCACATACACCGGGGAGCTGTTTTTT
J: TRBJ1-6; D: .; size: .; V: TRBV20-1; CDR3: CSARSDGNGPLHF; DNA: TGCAGTGCTAGATCGGACGGAAATGGACCCCTCCACTTT
J: TRBJ2-1; D: TRBD2; size: many; V: TRBV6-1; CDR3: CASRTLAGTNEQFF; DNA: TGTGCCAGCAGAACGTTAGCGGGAACCAATGAGCAGTTCTTC
J: TRBJ2-5; D: .; size: many; V: TRBV11-2; CDR3: CASSMEETQYF; DNA: TGTGCCAGCAGTATGGAAGAGACCCAGTACTTC
J: TRBJ2-7; D: .; size: many; V: TRBV28; CDR3: CASSTEKAYEQYF; DNA: TGTGCCAGCAGTACCGAGAAGGCCTACGAGCAGTACTTC
J: TRBJ2-2; D: TRBD2; size: many; V: TRBV12-3/TRBV12-4; CDR3: CASSLGLAGNTGELFF; DNA: TGTGCCAGCAGTTTAGGCCTAGCGGGGAACACCGGGGAGCTGTTTTTT
J: TRBJ1-2; D: .; size: many; V: TRBV24-1; CDR3: CATSSSQVRGYTF; DNA: TGTGCCACCAGTTCTTCACAGGTTCGAGGCTACACCTTC
J: TRBJ1-3; D: TRBD1; size: many; V: TRBV6-1; CDR3: CASREGQLSRRAIYF; DNA: TGTGCCAGCAGAGAGGGACAGCTCAGTCGCAGGGCCATATATTTT
J: TRBJ2-2; D: TRBD2; size: few; V: TRBV5-1; CDR3: CASSQTSGQLAGELFF; DNA: TGCGCCAGCAGCCAAACTAGCGGGCAATTAGCCGGGGAGCTGTTTTTT
J: TRBJ2-5; D: .; size: many; V: TRBV14; CDR3: CASSHAGSGTQYF; DNA: TGTGCCAGCAGCCACGCAGGGTCGGGAACCCAGTACTTC